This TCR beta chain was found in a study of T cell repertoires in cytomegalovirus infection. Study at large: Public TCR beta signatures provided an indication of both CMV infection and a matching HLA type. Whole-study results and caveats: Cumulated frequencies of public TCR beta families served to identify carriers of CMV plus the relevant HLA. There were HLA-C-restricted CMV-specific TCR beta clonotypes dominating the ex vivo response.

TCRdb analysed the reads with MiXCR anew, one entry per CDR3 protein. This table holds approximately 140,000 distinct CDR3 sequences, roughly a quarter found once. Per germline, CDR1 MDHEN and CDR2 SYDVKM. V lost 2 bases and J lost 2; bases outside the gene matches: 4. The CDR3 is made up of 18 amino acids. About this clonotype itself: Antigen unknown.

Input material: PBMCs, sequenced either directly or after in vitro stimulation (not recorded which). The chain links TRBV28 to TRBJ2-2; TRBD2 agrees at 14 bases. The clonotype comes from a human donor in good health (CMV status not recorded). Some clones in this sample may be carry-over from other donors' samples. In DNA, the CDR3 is TGTGCCAGCAGTTTAGAGACTAGCGGGAGGGCCAACACCGGGGAGCTGTTTTTT. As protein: CASSLETSGRANTGELFF.